This is a list of T cell receptor beta chains from one sample in a study of post-analysis software for immune sequencing data. TCRdb re-derived calls from the PCR reads in MiXCR, one entry per CDR3 protein. The sample has about 540,000 distinct CDR3 sequences; 34% are singletons. Sequenced: blood. Receptors originate from a girl aged 2-17 years with multiple sclerosis. Each CDR3 is given with its conserved first and last residue. D genes are given only for firm matches. Only some rows state a clone size, as once, few, many or a class for expanded clones.

clone_size: many; j_call: TRBJ2-5; v_call: TRBV28; d_call: NA; cdr3_aa: CASSPQAQETQYF; cdr3_nt: TGTGCCAGCAGTCCACAGGCCCAAGAGACCCAGTACTTC
clone_size: NA; j_call: TRBJ2-1; v_call: TRBV11-3; d_call: TRBD1; cdr3_aa: CASSIGQGSPYNEQFF; cdr3_nt: TGTGCCAGCAGCATAGGACAGGGATCCCCCTACAATGAGCAGTTCTTC
clone_size: few; j_call: TRBJ2-7; v_call: TRBV7-7; d_call: NA; cdr3_aa: CASSVGAGASYEQYF; cdr3_nt: TGTGCTAGCAGCGTAGGAGCGGGCGCCTCCTACGAGCAGTACTTC
clone_size: NA; j_call: TRBJ2-1; v_call: TRBV20-1; d_call: NA; cdr3_aa: CSAVRVRGYGEQFF; cdr3_nt: TGCAGTGCAGTAAGGGTCAGGGGATACGGTGAGCAGTTCTTC
clone_size: NA; j_call: TRBJ2-5; v_call: TRBV12-3/TRBV12-4; d_call: NA; cdr3_aa: CASSLGLWETQYF; cdr3_nt: TGTGCCAGCAGTTTGGGGCTTTGGGAGACCCAGTACTTC
clone_size: few; j_call: TRBJ2-1; v_call: TRBV6-5; d_call: TRBD1; cdr3_aa: CAIKGSGTGRHEQFF; cdr3_nt: TGTGCCATCAAAGGGTCCGGGACAGGGAGGCATGAGCAGTTCTTC
clone_size: NA; j_call: TRBJ2-7; v_call: TRBV7-9; d_call: TRBD2; cdr3_aa: CASSLALRGGYNEQYF; cdr3_nt: TGTGCCAGCAGCTTAGCGCTACGCGGGGGGTACAATGAGCAGTACTTC
clone_size: many; j_call: TRBJ1-2; v_call: TRBV12-3/TRBV12-4; d_call: NA; cdr3_aa: CASSLALTTMYGYTF; cdr3_nt: TGTGCCAGCAGTTTAGCGTTAACCACAATGTATGGCTACACCTTC
clone_size: few; j_call: TRBJ1-2; v_call: TRBV5-1; d_call: NA; cdr3_aa: CASSLALNAYGYTF; cdr3_nt: TGCGCCAGCAGCTTGGCTTTGAACGCCTATGGCTACACCTTC
clone_size: few; j_call: TRBJ2-1; v_call: TRBV5-1; d_call: TRBD2; cdr3_aa: CASSTQTSGGADEQFF; cdr3_nt: TGCGCCAGCAGCACCCAGACTAGCGGGGGGGCCGATGAGCAGTTCTTC
clone_size: few; j_call: TRBJ2-1; v_call: TRBV20-1; d_call: NA; cdr3_aa: CSARPSAQPYNEQFF; cdr3_nt: TGCAGTGCTAGACCCTCGGCCCAGCCCTACAATGAGCAGTTCTTC
clone_size: NA; j_call: TRBJ2-5; v_call: TRBV10-3; d_call: NA; cdr3_aa: CAISETGKETQYF; cdr3_nt: TGTGCCATCAGTGAGACGGGGAAAGAGACCCAGTACTTC
clone_size: few; j_call: TRBJ1-1; v_call: TRBV7-6; d_call: TRBD1; cdr3_aa: CASSLGVQGGKAEAFF; cdr3_nt: TGTGCCAGCAGCTTAGGGGTACAGGGGGGGAAGGCTGAAGCTTTCTTT
clone_size: few; j_call: TRBJ2-4; v_call: TRBV29-1; d_call: NA; cdr3_aa: CSVEVGSWGEQYF; cdr3_nt: TGCAGCGTTGAGGTAGGGAGCTGGGGAGAGCAGTACTTC
clone_size: few; j_call: TRBJ2-5; v_call: TRBV5-1; d_call: NA; cdr3_aa: CASRALGMETQYF; cdr3_nt: TGCGCCAGCAGGGCCTTGGGAATGGAGACCCAGTACTTC
clone_size: few; j_call: TRBJ1-5; v_call: TRBV20-1; d_call: NA; cdr3_aa: CSATAPLNQPQHF; cdr3_nt: TGCAGTGCCACGGCCCCCCTGAATCAGCCCCAGCATTTT
clone_size: few; j_call: TRBJ2-3; v_call: TRBV6-2/TRBV6-3; d_call: TRBD2; cdr3_aa: CASRSSGGPRTDTQYF; cdr3_nt: TGTGCCAGCAGGAGTAGCGGGGGGCCCCGGACAGATACGCAGTATTTT
clone_size: few; j_call: TRBJ2-5; v_call: TRBV20-1; d_call: NA; cdr3_aa: CSAHTNNQETQYF; cdr3_nt: TGCAGTGCCCACACCAATAACCAAGAGACCCAGTACTTC
clone_size: NA; j_call: TRBJ2-3; v_call: TRBV9; d_call: TRBD1; cdr3_aa: CASSGQGAWTDTQYF; cdr3_nt: TGTGCCAGCAGCGGACAGGGGGCATGGACAGATACGCAGTATTTT
clone_size: many; j_call: TRBJ2-3; v_call: TRBV7-7; d_call: NA; cdr3_aa: CASSQGLAGDTQYF; cdr3_nt: TGTGCTAGCAGCCAGGGACTCGCCGGAGATACGCAGTATTTT
clone_size: NA; j_call: TRBJ2-2; v_call: TRBV5-1; d_call: NA; cdr3_aa: CASSPPGITGELFF; cdr3_nt: TGCGCCAGCAGTCCACCAGGAATCACCGGGGAGCTGTTTTTT
clone_size: few; j_call: TRBJ2-1; v_call: TRBV18; d_call: TRBD2; cdr3_aa: CASSPDLAGGYNEQFF; cdr3_nt: TGTGCCAGCTCACCGGATTTGGCGGGGGGTTACAATGAGCAGTTCTTC
clone_size: NA; j_call: TRBJ1-2; v_call: TRBV6-6; d_call: TRBD1; cdr3_aa: CASSKGDSYGYTF; cdr3_nt: TGTGCCAGCAGTAAAGGGGACAGCTATGGCTACACCTTC